The source of this T cell receptor (beta chain) is a study of blood T cells in healthy people across ages. A sample-barcoded 5' primer and a J-beta primer mix were used in a second PCR of roughly 7 to 12 cycles. TCRdb called the 5' RACE reads again in MiXCR, with one record for every CDR3 protein. The sample carries 850,000 to 1,000,000 distinct CDR3 sequences, around 48% recorded once. This CDR3 contains 16 residues. Germline CDR1 MDHEN, CDR2 SYDVKM. Sequenced input: blood. This TCR came from a man aged 30 to 45 in good health. The chain joins TRBV28 to TRBJ2-5, with TRBD2 matching over 7 bases. The DNA matches TRBJ2-7 better at its end, which makes the J call doubtful. In nucleotides, the CDR3 is TGTGCCAGCAGTTTACTAGCTAGCGGAAAAGCCTACGAGCAGTACTTC. This encodes CASSLLASGKAYEQYF.